These T cell receptor beta chains were read from a single sample in a study of T cells in Graves' hyperthyroidism and ophthalmopathy. TCRdb passed the multiplex PCR reads through MiXCR, listing each CDR3 protein once. Of 450,000 to 700,000 distinct CDR3 sequences listed, approximately 44% are singletons. Sequences were obtained from peripheral blood or thyroid tissue (not recorded which). These receptors came from an adult woman with Graves' disease, either hyperthyroidism or ophthalmopathy (not recorded which). Each CDR3 is given with its conserved first and last residue. D genes are given only for firm matches. A row's size may be missing; if present it is once, few, many or a size class.

>TRBJ2-7|many|TRBD2|TRBV19
TGTGCCAGTAGTTCGGGACTAGCGGGAGACGAGCAGTACTTC
CASSSGLAGDEQYF
>TRBJ1-5|many|.|TRBV12-3/TRBV12-4
TGTGCCAGCAGTTTAGCGGAGAATCAGCCCCAGCATTTT
CASSLAENQPQHF
>TRBJ2-7|.|.|TRBV10-3
TGTGCCAGCAGCCAAGCTCTAGCCGCCTACGAGCAGTACTTC
CASSQALAAYEQYF
>TRBJ2-7|many|.|TRBV6-1
TGTGCCAGCACCGGGCAGACCCACGAGCAGTACTTC
CASTGQTHEQYF
>TRBJ2-7|many|TRBD2|TRBV6-1
TGTGCCAGCAGTGCCGGGGGGAGCTCCTACGAGCAGTACTTC
CASSAGGSSYEQYF
>TRBJ2-5|.|.|TRBV7-9
TGTGCCAGCAGCCGGGACGAAGCGGGGACCCAGTACTTC
CASSRDEAGTQYF
>TRBJ2-5|many|TRBD1|TRBV19
TGTGCCACCCGTAAAAGGGGGCTCCAAGAGACCCAGTACTTC
CATRKRGLQETQYF
>TRBJ2-7|few|TRBD2|TRBV30
TGTGCCTGGAGTGTACTACAGGGACTAGCGAGGGAGCAGTACTTC
CAWSVLQGLAREQYF
>TRBJ1-2|.|.|TRBV15
TGTGCCACCAGCAGGGCGGGGATCGTGTTTGGCTACACCTTC
CATSRAGIVFGYTF
>TRBJ1-2|many|.|TRBV20-1
TGCAGTTCTCTTGGCTACACCTTC
CSSLGYTF